This entry lists 25 T cell receptor beta chains sequenced from one sample in a study of blood T cells in healthy people across ages. It was with a sample-barcoded 5' primer and a J-beta primer mix that a second PCR of roughly 6 to 12 cycles was run. TCRdb itself ran the 5' RACE reads through MiXCR, one entry per CDR3 protein. The sample includes around 1,100,000 distinct CDR3 sequences, around two fifths of them seen just once. What was sequenced was blood. Source of these receptors: a man younger than 35 in good health.

Comments on this clonotype: A much larger clone sits a single nucleotide away, making a read error possible. V gene TRBV27 combines with J gene TRBJ2-5, with 7 positions matching TRBD1. CDR1 and CDR2 (germline): MNHEY, SMNVEV (reference sequence). The CDR3 has 14 amino acids. V lost 5 bases to trimming and J lost 11 bases; unmatched junction nucleotides: 14. CDR3 bases: TGTGCCAGCAGTGGCGACAGGGATTACAATGAGCAGTACTTC. It codes for CASSGDRDYNEQYF.

This clonotype was found a few times. The rearrangement uses TRBV9 and TRBJ2-5; 9 bases align to TRBD2. The trim removed 0 bases at V and 1 base at J, leaving 4 bases unmatched. Germline lookup yields CDR1 SGDLS and CDR2 YYNGEE. This CDR3 is built from 16 residues. DNA of the CDR3: TGTGCCAGCAGCGTAGAGAGCGGGGGGTTCCAAGAGACCCAGTACTTC. The encoded protein is CASSVESGGFQETQYF. The full variable domain, in which reference TRBV9 and TRBJ2-5 provide the parts outside the CDR3, is DSGVTQTPKHLITATGQRVTLRCSPRSGDLSVYWYQQSLDQGLQFLIQYYNGEERAKGNILERFSAQQFPDLHSELNLSSLELGDSALYFCASSVESGGFQETQYFGPGTRLLVL.

The CDR3 DNA follows: TGTGCCAGCAGCCCATCGGGTGGAGGTATGACCCAAGAGACCCAGTACTTC. It translates to CASSPSGGGMTQETQYF. The J gene is TRBJ2-5, the V gene TRBV13, with TRBD2 as a possible D gene (5 bases). This CDR3 is built from 17 residues. The V gene lost 5 bases and the J gene lost 1 base, with 20 bases spanning the gap. CDR1 is PRHDT, CDR2 FYEKMQ, per germline (reference sequence).

This clonotype was detected only a few times. The chain joins TRBV6-5 to TRBJ1-1; D perhaps matches TRBD1 (5 bases). The V gene's germline CDR1 is MNHEY and CDR2 SVGAGI. V lost 6 bases and J lost 4, with 15 bases in between. The CDR3 runs to 14 residues. CDR3 sequence: CASSSRVFSTEAFF. Written as DNA, the CDR3 is TGTGCCAGCAGCTCCAGGGTATTCAGCACTGAAGCTTTCTTT.

This clonotype was seen a few times. This sequence joins TRBV9 and TRBJ2-5, with 9 bases that match TRBD1. The CDR3 sequence is 16 residues long. Germline V gene lookup returns CDR1 SGDLS and CDR2 YYNGEE. Trimming cost V 0 bases and J 4 bases; bases outside gene matches: 7. The CDR3 sequence is CASSVAGETGGETQYF. The CDR3 DNA follows: TGTGCCAGCAGCGTAGCTGGAGAGACAGGGGGAGAGACCCAGTACTTC.

This clonotype was counted between two and nine times. This chain connects TRBV7-8 to TRBJ2-5, with TRBD2 identical over 8 bases. Germline V lookup: CDR1 SGHVS, CDR2 FQNEAQ. The V and J ends lost 4 bases and 2 bases, in that order; junction bases with no gene match: 9. This CDR3 is built from 16 residues. The CDR3 DNA reads as TGTGCCAGCAGCTCCCAGACTTCTAGCGGGCAAGAGACCCAGTACTTC. It is translated as CASSSQTSSGQETQYF.

This rearrangement joins TRBV19 to TRBJ1-1; weak D call: TRBD1 (6 bases). The CDR3 extends over 12 amino acids. CDR1 and CDR2 (germline): LNHDA, SQIVND (reference sequence). Trimming pared 7 bases from V and 8 bases from J, leaving 14 bases between. This chain's CDR3 is CASTIGGSEAFF. CDR3 nucleotide sequence: TGTGCCAGTACCATAGGGGGTTCCGAAGCTTTCTTT.

The chain employs TRBV19 and TRBJ1-5, with 10 bases lining up with TRBD1. The CDR3 has 13 residues. Germline V gene data show CDR1 as LNHDA and CDR2 as SQIVND (reference sequence). Trimming at V came to 7 bases and at J to 5 bases, leaving 2 bases not matched to a gene. The CDR3 is CASIGQGDQPQHF. In nucleotides, the CDR3 is TGTGCCAGTATCGGACAGGGGGATCAGCCCCAGCATTTT.

The rearrangement joins TRBV30 to TRBJ1-1; D gene unclear. Germline V lookup: CDR1 GTSNPN, CDR2 SVGIG (reference sequence). This CDR3 contains 14 residues. V lost 2 bases, J lost 4 bases, and 14 bases lay in between. The CDR3 here is CAWSSGEASTEAFF. Here the CDR3 DNA reads TGTGCCTGGAGTTCCGGGGAGGCGAGCACTGAAGCTTTCTTT.

CDR3: CASSEGVGGVAYNSPLHF. CDR3 coding DNA: TGTGCCAGCAGTGAAGGCGTGGGGGGTGTGGCCTATAATTCACCCCTCCACTTT. The chain uses TRBV2 and TRBJ1-6, with a possible D match to TRBD1 (5 bases). V was clipped by 1 base and J by 2 bases, with 15 bases between them. Germline V gene data show CDR1 as SNHLY and CDR2 as FYNNEI. The CDR3 sequence is 18 residues long.

J is TRBJ2-1 and V is TRBV6-6, with D possibly being TRBD1 (5 bases). Looked up from germline, CDR1 is MNHNY and CDR2 is SVGAGI (reference sequence). The CDR3 covers 13 residues. Trimming cost V 6 bases and J 13 bases, with 19 bases left between them. CDR3 sequence reads: CASRVRETETQFF. The CDR3 region has the DNA TGTGCCAGCAGGGTCAGGGAAACTGAGACCCAGTTCTTC.

Only a few counts were recorded for this clonotype. A much larger clone sits a single nucleotide away, making a read error possible. V usage is TRBV12-3 or TRBV12-4 and J usage is TRBJ2-7, with D maybe TRBD1 (6 bases). The CDR3 runs to 13 residues. V lost 5 bases, J lost 2 bases, and 10 bases lay in between. CDR3 in DNA: TGTGCCAGCAGTCCCTGGACAGCCTACGAGCAGTACTTC. It specifies CASSPWTAYEQYF.

The genes are TRBV5-1 and TRBJ2-1; D might be TRBD1 or TRBD2, each matching 5 bases. Germline CDR1 is SGHRS and CDR2 is YFSETQ. The CDR3 runs to 17 residues. Trimming cost V 3 bases and J 1 base, with 17 bases left between them. The CDR3 DNA sequence: TGCGCCAGCAGCTCTCAGGGTGATGGGAGTTCCTACAATGAGCAGTTCTTC. It codes for CASSSQGDGSSYNEQFF.

This clonotype was detected a few times. The gene calls are TRBV20-1 and TRBJ1-2, with 8 bases that match TRBD1. The germline V gene has CDR1 DFQATT and CDR2 SNEGSKA (reference sequence). V gave up 8 bases and J gave up 7 bases; unmatched junction bases: 12. CDR3 length equals 13 residues. This CDR3 is CSHKDRDFGGYTF. In DNA, the CDR3 is TGCAGTCATAAGGACAGGGACTTCGGTGGCTACACCTTC.

This clonotype was seen more than once but under ten times. This CDR3 reads CASSGTGGRVSNQPQHF. The CDR3 coding sequence is TGTGCCAGCAGTGGGACAGGGGGCAGAGTTAGCAATCAGCCCCAGCATTTT. The chain joins TRBV2 to TRBJ1-5; TRBD1 agrees at 11 bases. The CDR3 sequence is 17 residues long. CDR1 and CDR2 (germline): SNHLY, FYNNEI. Trimming at V came to 4 bases and at J to 0 bases, leaving 5 bases not matched to a gene.

V usage is TRBV12-3 or TRBV12-4 and J usage is TRBJ1-6; D is uncertain. The V gene lost 2 bases and the J gene lost 2 bases, with 7 bases spanning the gap. CDR3 length equals 15 residues. DNA of the CDR3: TGTGCCAGCAGTTTAAGGGCAGCCTATAATTCACCCCTCCACTTT. Amino acid sequence: CASSLRAAYNSPLHF.

This clonotype was observed a few times. The chain combines TRBV7-2 with TRBJ2-3; 8 bases are a match to TRBD2. The junction had 9 bases not matched to a gene; V was cut back by 4 bases and J by 0 bases. The CDR3 runs 17 residues. CDR1 and CDR2 (germline): SGHTA, FQGNSA. CDR3 in DNA: TGTGCCAGCAGCTCGAATCGGGGGGGGAGTAGCACAGATACGCAGTATTTT. Its translation: CASSSNRGGSSTDTQYF.

The chain has TRBV30 and TRBJ2-1, with a tentative D call TRBD1 (8 bases). This CDR3 has 16 amino acids. The germline V and J ends were trimmed by 2 bases and 10 bases, with 24 bases remaining between them. Germline CDR1 reads GTSNPN; CDR2 reads SVGIG (reference sequence). The CDR3 reads CAWSRWLIGQGGEQFF. The DNA of the CDR3 is TGTGCCTGGAGTCGTTGGTTAATTGGACAGGGAGGGGAGCAGTTCTTC. The complete variable domain, with remaining parts taken from reference TRBV30 and TRBJ2-1, reads SQTIHQWPATLVQPVGSPLSLECTVEGTSNPNLYWYRQAAGRGLQLLFYSVGIGQISSEVPQNLSASRPQDRQFILSSKKLLLSDSGFYLCAWSRWLIGQGGEQFFGPGTRLTVL.

The rearrangement links TRBV20-1 to TRBJ1-4; 8 nucleotides line up with TRBD1. V gave up 5 bases and J gave up 6 bases; unmatched junction bases: 5. The CDR3 extends over 13 amino acids. The germline CDR1 and CDR2 sequences are DFQATT and SNEGSKA (reference sequence). DNA of the CDR3: TGCAGTGCTCCTGGACAGGGAGATGAAAAACTGTTTTTT. This sequence encodes CSAPGQGDEKLFF.

V and J are TRBV7-2 and TRBJ2-1, with 8 bases lining up with TRBD1. From germline, CDR1 is SGHTA and CDR2 FQGNSA. V lost 0 bases to trimming and J lost 6 bases; unmatched junction nucleotides: 13. The CDR3 totals 18 residues. The CDR3 loop reads CASSLALLRNRGINEQFF. CDR3 sequence (DNA): TGTGCCAGCAGCTTAGCGCTTTTACGGAACAGGGGGATCAATGAGCAGTTCTTC.

The rearrangement uses TRBV12-3 or TRBV12-4 and TRBJ2-1, with 10 positions matching TRBD2. The V segment lost 7 bases and the J segment 7 bases; nucleotides outside the gene matches: 7. The CDR3 is 14 amino acids. The CDR3 loop reads CASTPGLASNEQFF. CDR3 sequence (DNA): TGTGCCAGCACCCCGGGACTAGCGTCAAATGAGCAGTTCTTC.

This chain uses TRBV7-2 with TRBJ2-2; D uncertain. Per germline, CDR1 SGHTA and CDR2 FQGNSA. The CDR3 has 15 amino acids. With 3 bases removed from V and 3 bases from J, the gap between germline ends came to 11 bases. The CDR3 loop is CASSLRNRDTGELFF. CDR3 nucleotides: TGTGCCAGCAGCTTGAGGAACAGAGACACCGGGGAGCTGTTTTTT.

The chain employs TRBV24-1 and TRBJ2-5; D ambiguous. The CDR3 loop spans 13 amino acids. Germline-derived CDR1 and CDR2 are KGHDR and SFDVKD. V was pared by 5 bases and J by 1 base, with 7 bases between. The CDR3 loop is CATSGSSQETQYF. CDR3 bases: TGTGCCACCAGTGGTAGTTCCCAAGAGACCCAGTACTTC.

The V gene is TRBV18, the J gene TRBJ2-2, with unresolved D. Germline V gene lookup returns CDR1 KGHSH and CDR2 LQKENI. The length of the CDR3 is 14 residues. Trimming shortened V by 0 bases and J by 4 bases, and 6 bases separated the two germline ends. The CDR3 nucleotides read TGTGCCAGCTCACCACCCCATACCACCGGGGAGCTGTTTTTT. Its protein product is CASSPPHTTGELFF.

There are many counts of this clonotype. The rearrangement joins TRBV29-1 to TRBJ2-6; TRBD1 is a possible D gene (6 bases). Trimming pared 5 bases from V and 0 bases from J, leaving 14 bases between. Germline-derived CDR1 and CDR2 are SQVTM and ANQGSEA. The CDR3 sequence is 16 residues long. The CDR3 spells CSVSRDIHSGANVLTF. In nucleotides, the CDR3 is TGCAGCGTTTCTAGGGACATTCACTCTGGGGCCAACGTCCTGACTTTC. Looking up the rest from reference TRBV29-1 and TRBJ2-6 gives the full variable domain: SAVISQKPSRDICQRGTSLTIQCQVDSQVTMMFWYRQQPGQSLTLIATANQGSEATYESGFVIDKFPISRPNLTFSTLTVSNMSPEDSSIYLCSVSRDIHSGANVLTFGAGSRLTVL.